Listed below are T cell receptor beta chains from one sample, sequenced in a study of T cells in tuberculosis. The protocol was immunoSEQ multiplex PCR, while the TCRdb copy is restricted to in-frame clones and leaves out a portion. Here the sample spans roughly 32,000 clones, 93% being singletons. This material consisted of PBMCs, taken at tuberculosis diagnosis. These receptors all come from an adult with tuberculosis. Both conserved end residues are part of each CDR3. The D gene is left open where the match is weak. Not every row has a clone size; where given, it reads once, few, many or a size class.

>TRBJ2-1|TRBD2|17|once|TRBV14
TGTGCCAGCAGCCCGGGACTAGCGGTCCTCGGGTTGGATGAGCAGTTCTTC
CASSPGLAVLGLDEQFF
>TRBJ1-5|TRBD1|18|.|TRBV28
TGTGCCAGCAGTTTATGGACAGGGGCCTTCGGCGGCAATCAGCCCCAGCATTTT
CASSLWTGAFGGNQPQHF
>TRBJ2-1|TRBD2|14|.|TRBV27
TGTGCCAGCTCGACTAGCGGGAAGATGAATGAGCAGTTCTTC
CASSTSGKMNEQFF
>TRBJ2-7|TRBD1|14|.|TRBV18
TGTGCCAGCTCACCAGGGACAGCCTCCTACGAGCAGTACTTC
CASSPGTASYEQYF
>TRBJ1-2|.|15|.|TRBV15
TGTGCCACCAGCAGGCTGGTGGGCGCGGGGTATGGCTACACCTTC
CATSRLVGAGYGYTF
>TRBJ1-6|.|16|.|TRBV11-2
TGTGCCAGCAGCTTATCCCCGAGCTCCTATAATTCACCCCTCCACTTT
CASSLSPSSYNSPLHF
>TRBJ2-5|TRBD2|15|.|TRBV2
TGTGCCAGCAGGGTACTAGCGGGGGGACAAGAGACCCAGTACTTC
CASRVLAGGQETQYF
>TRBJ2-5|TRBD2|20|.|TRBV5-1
TGCGCCAGCAGCTTGCCTACACAGCTAGCGGGACCATCAGGCAAAGAGACCCAGTACTTC
CASSLPTQLAGPSGKETQYF
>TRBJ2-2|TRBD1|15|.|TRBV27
TGTGCCAGCAGTTCCCCGACAGGGGGGGCCCGGGAGCTGTTTTTT
CASSSPTGGARELFF
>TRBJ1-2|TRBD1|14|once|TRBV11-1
TGTGCCAGCAGCGAGGACCCGACAGGGCCGGGCTACACCTTC
CASSEDPTGPGYTF
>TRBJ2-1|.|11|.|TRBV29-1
TGCAGCGTTTCGGGGATTACTGAGCAGTTCTTC
CSVSGITEQFF
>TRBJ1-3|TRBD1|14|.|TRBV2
TGTGCCAGCAAAGGGACAGGCTCTGGAAACACCATATATTTT
CASKGTGSGNTIYF
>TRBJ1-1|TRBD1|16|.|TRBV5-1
TGCGCCAGCAGCTCCGGACAGGGGGCCGGGAACACTGAAGCTTTCTTT
CASSSGQGAGNTEAFF
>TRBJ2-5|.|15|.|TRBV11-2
TGTGCCAGCAGCTTAGTCCCAACTACGCAAGAGACCCAGTACTTC
CASSLVPTTQETQYF
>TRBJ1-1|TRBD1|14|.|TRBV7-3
TGTGCCAGCAGTCTGACAGGGTTTAACACTGAAGCTTTCTTT
CASSLTGFNTEAFF
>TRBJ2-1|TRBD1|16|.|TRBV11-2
TGTGCCAGCAGCTTTGGGGGGACAGGGGCGATCGATGAGCAGTTCTTC
CASSFGGTGAIDEQFF
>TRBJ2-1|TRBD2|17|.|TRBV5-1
TGCGCCAGCAGCTCCTTCGGACTAGCGGGGGGGTACAATGAGCAGTTCTTC
CASSSFGLAGGYNEQFF
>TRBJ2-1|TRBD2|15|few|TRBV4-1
TGCGCCAGCAGCCAGGGACTAGCGGGGATTAATGAGCAGTTCTTC
CASSQGLAGINEQFF
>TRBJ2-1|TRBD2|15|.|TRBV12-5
TGTGCTAGTGGTTTAATGGGAGGGCCTGGGGATGAGCAGTTCTTC
CASGLMGGPGDEQFF
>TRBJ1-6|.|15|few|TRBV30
TGTGCCTGGAGTGTAGGAGAGGTCTTTTTATTCACCCTCCACTTT
CAWSVGEVFLFTLHF
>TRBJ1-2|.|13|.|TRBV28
TGTGCCAGCACCCCCCGGGGGAACTATGGCTACACCTTC
CASTPRGNYGYTF
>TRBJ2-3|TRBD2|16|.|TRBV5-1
TGCGCCAGCAGCTTGGCTCTAGCGGGAGCTGCAGATACGCAGTATTTT
CASSLALAGAADTQYF
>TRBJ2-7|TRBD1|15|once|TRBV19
TGTGCCAGTAGTACCCGGACAGGAATATTTTACGAGCAGTACTTC
CASSTRTGIFYEQYF
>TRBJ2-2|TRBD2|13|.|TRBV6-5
TGTGCCAGCAGTCGGGGAGGGACCGGGGAGCTGTTTTTT
CASSRGGTGELFF
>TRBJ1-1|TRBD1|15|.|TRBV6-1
TGTGCCAGCAGTGGGGACAGGGGTTCGCAAACTGAAGCTTTCTTT
CASSGDRGSQTEAFF
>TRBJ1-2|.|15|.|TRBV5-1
TGCGCCAGCAGCTTCCAGGGCGGCAACGACTATGGCTACACCTTC
CASSFQGGNDYGYTF
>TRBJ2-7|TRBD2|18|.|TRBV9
TGTGCCAGCAGCCCTGGACTAGCGGGAAAGTATAGCTCCTACGAGCAGTACTTC
CASSPGLAGKYSSYEQYF
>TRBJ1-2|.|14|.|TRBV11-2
TGTGCCAGCAGCCCAGACAGTTTAAACTATGGCTACACCTTC
CASSPDSLNYGYTF
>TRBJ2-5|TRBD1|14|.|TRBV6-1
TGTGCCAGCAGGTGGGGACAGGGGATACAGACCCAGTACTTC
CASRWGQGIQTQYF
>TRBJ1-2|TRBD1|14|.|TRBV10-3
TGTGCCATCAGTCCGGGACAGGGAAACTATGGCTACACCTTC
CAISPGQGNYGYTF
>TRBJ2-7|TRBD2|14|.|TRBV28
TGTGCCAGCAAAGGCAGGACTAGCACCAACGAGCAGTACTTC
CASKGRTSTNEQYF
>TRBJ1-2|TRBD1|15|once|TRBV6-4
TGTGCCAGCAGTGCCTATCCGACAGGGGGCTATGGCTACACCTTC
CASSAYPTGGYGYTF
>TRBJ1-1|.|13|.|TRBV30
TGTGCCTGGAGTGTCCAGCAGGTCACTGAAGCTTTCTTT
CAWSVQQVTEAFF
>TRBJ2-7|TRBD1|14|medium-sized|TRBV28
TGTGCCAGCAGTCGGGGACAGGGGGACAACGAGCAGTACTTC
CASSRGQGDNEQYF
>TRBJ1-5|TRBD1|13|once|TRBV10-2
TGCGCCAGTTCACAGGGGATCAATCAGCCCCAGCATTTT
CASSQGINQPQHF
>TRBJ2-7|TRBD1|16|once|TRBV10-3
TGTGCCATCAGAACCTCCTCTTCGGACAGGGGATACGAGCAGTACTTC
CAIRTSSSDRGYEQYF
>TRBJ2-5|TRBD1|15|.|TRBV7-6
TGTGCCAGCAGCGGAACACAGGGGTACCAAGAGACCCAGTACTTC
CASSGTQGYQETQYF
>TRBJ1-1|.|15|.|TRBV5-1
TGCGCCAGCAGCGCCGACGGGAGGGTGAACACTGAAGCTTTCTTT
CASSADGRVNTEAFF
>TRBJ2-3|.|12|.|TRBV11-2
TGTGCCAGCAGCGGGCTCACAGATACGCAGTATTTT
CASSGLTDTQYF
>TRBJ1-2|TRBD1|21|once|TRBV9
TGTGCCAGCAGCGTCTTTATGGGTTCAGGGACAGGAGATTCTTTGACCTATGGCTACACCTTC
CASSVFMGSGTGDSLTYGYTF
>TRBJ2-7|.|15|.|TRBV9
TGTGCCAGCAGCAAACGGGACACTTACCCTTACGAGCAGTACTTC
CASSKRDTYPYEQYF
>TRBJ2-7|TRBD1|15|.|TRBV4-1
TGCGCCAGCAGCCAAGGTCGGACAGGGGACTACGAGCAGTACTTC
CASSQGRTGDYEQYF
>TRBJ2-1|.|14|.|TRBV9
TGTGCCAGCAGTAGGGAGTCGGCGTACAATGAGCAGTTCTTC
CASSRESAYNEQFF
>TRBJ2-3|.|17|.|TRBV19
TGTGCCAGTACGGAAGGTACCCCTGGGGCTAGCACAGATACGCAGTATTTT
CASTEGTPGASTDTQYF
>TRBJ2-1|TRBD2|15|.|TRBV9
TGTGCCAGCAGCCTAGCGGGAGGTACCTACAATGAGCAGTTCTTC
CASSLAGGTYNEQFF
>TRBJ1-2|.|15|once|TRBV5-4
TGTGCCAGCAGCTTGGGTGTTCAGGGTGGGAATGGCTACACCTTC
CASSLGVQGGNGYTF
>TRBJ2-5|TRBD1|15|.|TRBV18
TGTGCCAGCTCACCAGGGACAGGGAACCAAGAGACCCAGTACTTC
CASSPGTGNQETQYF
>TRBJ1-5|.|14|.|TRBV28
TGTGCCAGCAGTCCTTACAGTAGCAATCAGCCCCAGCATTTT
CASSPYSSNQPQHF
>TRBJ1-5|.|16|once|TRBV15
TGTGCCACCAGCAGAGATCTGGGAGTCGGCAATCAGCCCCAGCATTTT
CATSRDLGVGNQPQHF
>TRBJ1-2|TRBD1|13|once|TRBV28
TGTGCCAGCAACGAACAGGGGATACAAGGCTACACCTTC
CASNEQGIQGYTF
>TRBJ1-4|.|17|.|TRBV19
TGTGCCAGTAGTATTGAGGGCGGAGGAGCTCCTAATGAAAAACTGTTTTTT
CASSIEGGGAPNEKLFF
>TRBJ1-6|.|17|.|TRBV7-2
TGTGCCAGCAGCCCCCTGGGACACCTTGGGGGATATTCACCCCTCCACTTT
CASSPLGHLGGYSPLHF
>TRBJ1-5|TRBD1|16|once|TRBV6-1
TGTGCCAGCAGTGAAGGACGGGACAGCCTCAATCAGCCCCAGCATTTT
CASSEGRDSLNQPQHF